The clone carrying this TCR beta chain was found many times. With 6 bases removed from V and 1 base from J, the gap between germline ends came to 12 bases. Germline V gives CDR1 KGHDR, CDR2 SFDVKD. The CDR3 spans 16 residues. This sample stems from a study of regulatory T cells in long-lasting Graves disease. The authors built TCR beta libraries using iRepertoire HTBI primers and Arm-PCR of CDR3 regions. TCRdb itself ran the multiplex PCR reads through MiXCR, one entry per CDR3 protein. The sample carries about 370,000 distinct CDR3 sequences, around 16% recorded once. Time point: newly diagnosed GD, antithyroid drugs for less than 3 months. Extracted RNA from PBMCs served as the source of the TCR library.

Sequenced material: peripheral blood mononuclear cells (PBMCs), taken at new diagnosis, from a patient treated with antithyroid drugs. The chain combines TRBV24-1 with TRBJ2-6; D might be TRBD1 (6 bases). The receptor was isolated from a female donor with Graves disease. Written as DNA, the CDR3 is TGTGCCACCAGTAAGGACAGAGGATCTGGGGCCAACGTCCTGACTTTC. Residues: CATSKDRGSGANVLTF.